This is a list of T cell receptor beta chains from one sample in a study of T cells in Graves' hyperthyroidism and ophthalmopathy. MiXCR, run by TCRdb on the multiplex PCR reads, gives a single entry per CDR3 protein. Altogether over 500,000 distinct CDR3 sequences are present, 12% to 15% being singletons, with the ten largest covering around 13%. Specimen: blood. These receptor sequences come from a woman between 35 and 50 years old with Graves' hyperthyroidism. Each CDR3 is given with its conserved first and last residue. A D gene is named only where the DNA matches it firmly. Clone size is shown for a subset of rows, as once, few, many or a class of expanded clone.

J gene: TRBJ1-5
CDR3 length: 16
clone size: many
V gene: TRBV2
D gene: NA
CDR3 DNA: TGTGCCAGCAGTGAAGCATATGGCTATAGCAATCAGCCCCAGCATTTT
CDR3 protein: CASSEAYGYSNQPQHF

J gene: TRBJ2-3
CDR3 length: 14
clone size: many
V gene: TRBV20-1
D gene: NA
CDR3 DNA: TGCAGTGCCCCCCAGGGTAATTCAGCAGATACGCAGTATTTT
CDR3 protein: CSAPQGNSADTQYF

J gene: TRBJ2-7
CDR3 length: 15
clone size: NA
V gene: TRBV5-1
D gene: TRBD2
CDR3 DNA: TGCGCCAGCAGCCCGACTAGCGGGAGTAGGAGGGAGCAGTACTTC
CDR3 protein: CASSPTSGSRREQYF

J gene: TRBJ2-1
CDR3 length: 13
clone size: many
V gene: TRBV29-1
D gene: NA
CDR3 DNA: TGCAGCGTTTGTCTAGCGCCTGGCGATGAGCAGTTCTTC
CDR3 protein: CSVCLAPGDEQFF

J gene: TRBJ1-1
CDR3 length: 15
clone size: many
V gene: TRBV7-2
D gene: TRBD1
CDR3 DNA: TGTGCCAGCAGCTTGTACAGGGGGGGGAACACTGAAGCTTTCTTT
CDR3 protein: CASSLYRGGNTEAFF

J gene: TRBJ2-1
CDR3 length: 16
clone size: many
V gene: TRBV28
D gene: TRBD2
CDR3 DNA: TGTGCCAGCAGCGCTCCGGGGGGACGTACCTACAATGAGCAGTTCTTC
CDR3 protein: CASSAPGGRTYNEQFF

J gene: TRBJ2-5
CDR3 length: 11
clone size: many
V gene: TRBV2
D gene: NA
CDR3 DNA: TGTGCCAGCACCCTAAAAGAGACCCAGTACTTC
CDR3 protein: CASTLKETQYF

J gene: TRBJ2-1
CDR3 length: 16
clone size: many
V gene: TRBV14
D gene: NA
CDR3 DNA: TGTGCCAGCAGCCAAGATCTGAGTGGGAGAAACAATGAGCAGTTCTTC
CDR3 protein: CASSQDLSGRNNEQFF

J gene: TRBJ2-7
CDR3 length: 13
clone size: few
V gene: TRBV27
D gene: NA
CDR3 DNA: TGTGCCAGCAGTCGGGACGGAAACTACGAGCAGTACTTC
CDR3 protein: CASSRDGNYEQYF

J gene: TRBJ2-1
CDR3 length: 16
clone size: many
V gene: TRBV6-5
D gene: NA
CDR3 DNA: TGTGCCAGCAGTTACTTCGGTGCAGGGAAGAACAATGAGCAGTTCTTC
CDR3 protein: CASSYFGAGKNNEQFF

J gene: TRBJ1-2
CDR3 length: 15
clone size: NA
V gene: TRBV7-9
D gene: TRBD1
CDR3 DNA: TGTGCCAGCAGCCCCCCCGGGACAGATAGCTATGGCTACACCTTC
CDR3 protein: CASSPPGTDSYGYTF

J gene: TRBJ2-3
CDR3 length: 15
clone size: many
V gene: TRBV7-2
D gene: NA
CDR3 DNA: TGTGCCAGCAGCATTACCCCGGTTAGCACAGATACGCAGTATTTT
CDR3 protein: CASSITPVSTDTQYF

J gene: TRBJ2-7
CDR3 length: 14
clone size: many
V gene: TRBV7-2
D gene: TRBD2
CDR3 DNA: TGTGCCAGCAGCCGAGGACTAGCGGGAGAGGAGCAGTACTTC
CDR3 protein: CASSRGLAGEEQYF

J gene: TRBJ1-1
CDR3 length: 15
clone size: NA
V gene: TRBV6-1
D gene: NA
CDR3 DNA: TGTGCCAGCAGTGAAGCGCTCTACACGAACACTAAAGCTTTCTTT
CDR3 protein: CASSEALYTNTKAFF

J gene: TRBJ2-2
CDR3 length: 17
clone size: NA
V gene: TRBV30
D gene: TRBD2
CDR3 DNA: TGTGCCTGGGGTACTCCTTTTAGCGGGAGGGGTGCCGGGGAGCTGTTTTTT
CDR3 protein: CAWGTPFSGRGAGELFF

J gene: TRBJ2-2
CDR3 length: 14
clone size: few
V gene: TRBV6-1
D gene: NA
CDR3 DNA: TGTGCCAGCAGTAGGGGAGTGGACACCGGGGAGCTGTTTTTT
CDR3 protein: CASSRGVDTGELFF

J gene: TRBJ2-1
CDR3 length: 15
clone size: many
V gene: TRBV18
D gene: TRBD2
CDR3 DNA: TGTGCCAGCTCACCCAGACTAGCGGGAGGAAATGAGCAGTTCTTC
CDR3 protein: CASSPRLAGGNEQFF

J gene: TRBJ2-5
CDR3 length: 18
clone size: NA
V gene: TRBV25-1
D gene: NA
CDR3 DNA: TGTGCCAGCAGTGAATGGGAGGCGGCGACTCACCTCCAAGAGACCCAGTACTTC
CDR3 protein: CASSEWEAATHLQETQYF

J gene: TRBJ1-1
CDR3 length: 17
clone size: many
V gene: TRBV18
D gene: NA
CDR3 DNA: TGTGCCAGCTCACCCTTACGCTGGGATGGTGGAAACACTGAAGCTTTCTTT
CDR3 protein: CASSPLRWDGGNTEAFF

J gene: TRBJ1-1
CDR3 length: 14
clone size: many
V gene: TRBV11-2
D gene: NA
CDR3 DNA: TGTGCCAGCAGCCCTATCTGGGGGAACACTGAAGCTTTCTTT
CDR3 protein: CASSPIWGNTEAFF

J gene: TRBJ2-2
CDR3 length: 14
clone size: many
V gene: TRBV18
D gene: NA
CDR3 DNA: TGTGCCAGCTCACCCGTTATTGGCAGTCGGGAGCTGTTTTTT
CDR3 protein: CASSPVIGSRELFF

J gene: TRBJ2-3
CDR3 length: 16
clone size: many
V gene: TRBV10-1
D gene: TRBD2
CDR3 DNA: TGCGCCAGCAGTGAGTCCCTAGCGGAAAGCACAGATACGCAGTATTTT
CDR3 protein: CASSESLAESTDTQYF

J gene: TRBJ2-7
CDR3 length: 16
clone size: many
V gene: TRBV3-1
D gene: NA
CDR3 DNA: TGTGCCAGCAGCCCCCAGGGACGGACACCCTTGAGTAAGCAGTACTTC
CDR3 protein: CASSPQGRTPLSKQYF

J gene: TRBJ1-4
CDR3 length: 16
clone size: few
V gene: TRBV4-1
D gene: NA
CDR3 DNA: TGCGCCAGCAGCCAAGGGCGGGGGCAGGCTAATGAAAAACTGTTTTTT
CDR3 protein: CASSQGRGQANEKLFF

J gene: TRBJ2-7
CDR3 length: 18
clone size: few
V gene: TRBV4-3
D gene: TRBD1
CDR3 DNA: TGCGCCAGCAGCCAAGACTCCTGGCCCCAGGGGGTAACCTACGAGCAGTACTTC
CDR3 protein: CASSQDSWPQGVTYEQYF

J gene: TRBJ2-7
CDR3 length: 13
clone size: many
V gene: TRBV18
D gene: NA
CDR3 DNA: TGTGCCAGTGCAGGGACCCACAACTACGAGCAGTACTTC
CDR3 protein: CASAGTHNYEQYF

J gene: TRBJ1-3
CDR3 length: 18
clone size: many
V gene: TRBV27
D gene: TRBD1
CDR3 DNA: TGTGCCAGCAGTTACACCTACAGGGGCAGATTATCCGGAAACACCATATATTTT
CDR3 protein: CASSYTYRGRLSGNTIYF

J gene: TRBJ2-1
CDR3 length: 16
clone size: many
V gene: TRBV18
D gene: TRBD2
CDR3 DNA: TGTGCCAGCAGCCCGGGGACTAGCGGAACATACAATGAGCAGTTCTTC
CDR3 protein: CASSPGTSGTYNEQFF

J gene: TRBJ1-6
CDR3 length: 17
clone size: many
V gene: TRBV9
D gene: NA
CDR3 DNA: TGTGCCAGCAGCGTAGATCCCCAGGGCTCCTATAATTCACCCCTCCACTTT
CDR3 protein: CASSVDPQGSYNSPLHF

J gene: TRBJ2-4
CDR3 length: 15
clone size: NA
V gene: TRBV20-1
D gene: NA
CDR3 DNA: TGCAGTGCATTCCGGGACCCCCTAGCCAAAAACATTCAGTACTTC
CDR3 protein: CSAFRDPLAKNIQYF

J gene: TRBJ2-1
CDR3 length: 17
clone size: many
V gene: TRBV2
D gene: NA
CDR3 DNA: TGTGCCAGCAGCCGGACCCCACCGGCAGCCTCCTACAATGAGCAGTTCTTC
CDR3 protein: CASSRTPPAASYNEQFF

J gene: TRBJ1-1
CDR3 length: 13
clone size: few
V gene: TRBV10-3
D gene: NA
CDR3 DNA: TGTGCCATCAGCGACACTTCGAACACTGAAGCTTTCTTT
CDR3 protein: CAISDTSNTEAFF

J gene: TRBJ2-2
CDR3 length: 17
clone size: many
V gene: TRBV28
D gene: TRBD1
CDR3 DNA: TGTGCCAGCAGTTTCCGGGACACAGGGGGCGACACCGGGGAGCTGTTTTTT
CDR3 protein: CASSFRDTGGDTGELFF

J gene: TRBJ2-3
CDR3 length: 15
clone size: NA
V gene: TRBV5-6
D gene: NA
CDR3 DNA: TGTGCCAGCAGCCAAGGGAGGACAACAGCCAGTACGCAGTATTTT
CDR3 protein: CASSQGRTTASTQYF